Listed here are 5 T cell receptor beta chains from one sample, sequenced in a study of blood T cell repertoires in COVID-19 (dated by TCRdb to the early 2020s). The library was made by the immunoSEQ multiplex PCR assay. TCRdb limited this immuneACCESS table to in-frame rearrangements with V and J called. A share of clones is missing; checked studies link under half to unresolved V genes, and the rest is unexplained. Counted in this sample were about 220,000 clones; 82% of them appeared once. 3.5% to 4% of the sample rests with the top ten. The sequenced sample consisted of peripheral blood. The receptors shown here come from an elderly woman with acute or convalescent COVID-19.

This clone was observed a single time. The V gene is TRBV24-1, the J gene TRBJ2-2; D possibly corresponds to TRBD1 (5 bases). CDR3 length equals 14 residues. V lost 7 bases and J lost 1, with 9 bases in between. The germline CDR1 and CDR2 sequences are KGHDR and SFDVKD. For the CDR3, the DNA is TGTGCCACCAGGGGGCAAGGGAACACCGGGGAGCTGTTTTTT. Protein sequence: CATRGQGNTGELFF.

The gene calls are TRBV7-8 and TRBJ1-4; D may be TRBD1 (5 bases). The CDR3 runs to 15 residues. V lost 0 bases to trimming and J lost 5 bases, with 10 bases between them. The germline gives CDR1 SGHVS, CDR2 FQNEAQ. Here the CDR3 reads CASSLAGGRNEKLFF. The CDR3 DNA is TGTGCCAGCAGCTTAGCCGGGGGGAGAAATGAAAAACTGTTTTTT.

CDR3 nucleotides: TGTGCCAGCAGCAAATCCGGGACAGCGACACAAGAGACCCAGTACTTC. It yields the protein CASSKSGTATQETQYF. This chain links TRBV3-1 (or the pseudogene TRBV3-2) with TRBJ2-5; 7 nucleotides align to TRBD1. The CDR3 has 16 amino acids. Per germline, CDR1 LGHDT and CDR2 YNNKEL (reference sequence). The trim removed 5 bases at V and 2 bases at J, leaving 11 bases unmatched.

V usage is TRBV4-1 and J usage is TRBJ2-3; TRBD2 is a possible D gene (5 bases). From germline, CDR1 is MGHRA and CDR2 YSYEKL. The V gene lost 3 bases and the J gene lost 5 bases, with 9 bases spanning the gap. The CDR3 covers 13 residues. The chain's CDR3 is CASSHLEGDTQYF. The CDR3 DNA reads as TGCGCCAGCAGCCACCTAGAGGGAGATACGCAGTATTTT.

The J gene is TRBJ1-3, the V gene TRBV19; no definite D call. The CDR3 totals 15 residues. Trimming took off 1 base at V and 1 base at J, with 8 bases between the two ends. Looked up from germline, CDR1 is LNHDA and CDR2 is SQIVND (reference sequence). DNA of the CDR3: TGTGCCAGTAGTATAGTAACGGGGTCTGGAAACACCATATATTTT. Translating gives CASSIVTGSGNTIYF.